The entry that follows covers one T cell receptor beta chain sequence. The antigen remains undetermined. This sample was taken from a study of blood T cell dynamics during melanoma immunotherapy. Time point here: week 3, after first cycle of checkpoint inhibitor. Memory T cells counted as immune-effector cells when CD3+ CD4- CD8+ CD45RA- CD45RO-high CD27- CCR7-. Apart from two fast progressors, RECIST 1.1 response was judged 12 weeks post-infusion. Study-level findings and limits: Whether repertoire-driving clones were melanoma-specific could not be determined. Cell-free DNA CDR3 sequences most resembled the immune-effector CD8+ subset, which was also most clonal.

The CDR3 spans 16 residues. The trim removed 6 bases at V and 2 bases at J, leaving 8 bases unmatched. Germline CDR1 and CDR2: MNHNY and SVGAGI (reference sequence). The data were produced by immunoSEQ multiplex PCR, yet TCRdb's version contains in-frame clones alone and is incomplete. The data contain roughly 1,000 clones, around 67% of them singletons. The chain links TRBV6-6 to TRBJ2-4, with TRBD1 matching 9 bases. The TCR comes from a human donor with melanoma. Sequences were derived from CD8+ T cells from blood, sampled from a patient treated with checkpoint blockade. In DNA form, the CDR3 reads TGTGCCAGCAGCCCCGGGACAGGGAGGACCAAAAACATTCAGTACTTC. This encodes CASSPGTGRTKNIQYF.